The clone carrying this T cell receptor beta chain was picked up many times. Its antigen is unknown. Molecular-barcoded quantitative 5'-RACE produced these TCR beta libraries. TCRdb reanalysed the 5' RACE reads using MiXCR and keeps one entry per CDR3 protein. The table has more than 650,000 distinct CDR3 sequences, 12% seen once; the top ten hold approximately 0.46%. These data are taken from a study of CD8 T cells in ankylosing spondylitis. Whole-study findings and limits: Disease-linked clones displayed a CD8+ phenotype and appeared relatively rarely in peripheral blood. Reactive arthritis synovial fluid and blood were previously reported to contain some motif variants. Reportedly, disease-linked clones are significantly enriched in ankylosing spondylitis patients' matched synovial fluid. A motif in TCR beta, a set of about 8 highly homologous variants, appeared characteristic of ankylosing spondylitis blood.

This CDR3 is built from 15 residues. V gave up 6 bases and J gave up 2 bases, with 16 bases separating them. CDR1 is SGHVS and CDR2 is FQNEAQ in the germline V gene. The sample comprised blood, either unsorted or a sorted T cell fraction (not recorded which). V and J are TRBV7-8 and TRBJ1-1; the D is unclear. The sequence came from a male donor with ankylosing spondylitis. CDR3: CASSFLGKGNTEAFF. Here the CDR3 DNA reads TGTGCCAGCAGTTTCCTAGGGAAGGGTAACACTGAAGCTTTCTTT.